The next 2 T cell receptor beta chains were all read from a single sample in a study of cytomegalovirus exposure and HLA in healthy donors. The study ran its PCR with 60 Vbeta and 13 Jbeta primers. This table comes from immunoSEQ multiplex PCR, and its TCRdb copy is limited to in-frame clones, with some not included. The sample consists of 150,000 to 200,000 clones, over 75% of them appearing once. The sample consisted of PBMCs. These receptors all stem from a woman between 50 and 59 years old in good health and CMV-seropositive.

The J gene is TRBJ2-7, the V gene TRBV9; TRBD1 matches at 9 bases. Germline V gives CDR1 SGDLS, CDR2 YYNGEE. Losses at the gene ends were 3 bases for V and 6 bases for J; bases not matched to a gene: 10. The CDR3 is 15 residues long. In nucleotides, the CDR3 is TGTGCCAGCAGCGAGGGACAGGGAAGGGCGGGCGAGCAGTACTTC. Amino acids: CASSEGQGRAGEQYF. The whole variable domain, remainder taken from reference TRBV9 and TRBJ2-7, is DSGVTQTPKHLITATGQRVTLRCSPRSGDLSVYWYQQSLDQGLQFLIQYYNGEERAKGNILERFSAQQFPDLHSELNLSSLELGDSALYFCASSEGQGRAGEQYFGPGTRLTVT.

This chain connects TRBV18 to TRBJ2-1, with TRBD2 identical over 10 bases. The ends lost 4 bases at V and 5 bases at J; junction bases unmatched: 8. CDR1 KGHSH and CDR2 LQKENI come from the germline V gene. The CDR3 length is 16 residues. The CDR3 nucleotides read TGTGCCAGCTCACTAACCCTACTAGCGGGGAACAATGAGCAGTTCTTC. It codes for CASSLTLLAGNNEQFF.